The 18 T cell receptor beta chains listed next were all sequenced from one sample in a study of blood T cell repertoires in COVID-19 (dated by TCRdb to about 2020). Library preparation employed the immunoSEQ multiplex PCR assay. Drawn from immuneACCESS, this table holds only the in-frame rearrangements with V and J called that TCRdb kept. Clones are partly lost; checked studies trace under half to an unresolved V gene and leave the rest unexplained. This sample has tens of thousands of clones in its table, and 75% to 95% of those were observed once. The ten largest account for under 3% of the sample. Sequencing input: peripheral blood. The receptors derive from a man aged 60 to 75 with acute or convalescent COVID-19.

This clone has just one count. V gene TRBV5-1 combines with J gene TRBJ2-2; 8 nucleotides align to TRBD1. Germline V lookup: CDR1 SGHRS, CDR2 YFSETQ. The V segment lost 7 bases and the J segment 6 bases; nucleotides outside the gene matches: 8. The CDR3 is 14 residues long. CDR3 residues: CASGIQGASGELFF. The CDR3 DNA reads TGCGCCAGCGGGATTCAGGGGGCGTCCGGGGAGCTGTTTTTT.

The chain links TRBV24-1 to TRBJ2-2; 7 nucleotides agree with TRBD1. The CDR3 runs 15 residues. V trimming: 3 bases; J trimming: 3 bases; junction bases outside the gene matches: 3. Germline V gives CDR1 KGHDR, CDR2 SFDVKD. The CDR3 spells CATSDPGTDTGELFF. For the CDR3, the DNA is TGTGCCACCAGTGATCCCGGGACAGACACCGGGGAGCTGTTTTTT.

V gene TRBV6-5 combines with J gene TRBJ1-4; 8 bases align to TRBD1. There are 14 residues in the CDR3. The trim removed 7 bases at V and 7 bases at J, leaving 8 bases unmatched. CDR1 and CDR2 from the germline V gene are MNHEY and SVGAGI. The CDR3 loop reads CASTKDRGSEKLFF. DNA of the CDR3: TGTGCCAGCACTAAAGACAGGGGTAGTGAAAAACTGTTTTTT.

The chain employs TRBV7-9 and TRBJ1-1; a weak D match, TRBD1 (5 bases). The V gene's germline CDR1 is SEHNR and CDR2 FQNEAQ (reference sequence). This CDR3 is 15 amino acids long. The germline V and J ends were trimmed by 5 bases and 0 bases, with 13 bases remaining between them. CDR3 DNA: TGTGCCAGCAGCGAAGGGGCCGTTGTGAACACTGAAGCTTTCTTT. This sequence encodes CASSEGAVVNTEAFF. The variable domain in full, with the rest retrieved from reference TRBV7-9 and TRBJ1-1, is DTGVSQNPRHKITKRGQNVTFRCDPISEHNRLYWYRQTLGQGPEFLTYFQNEAQLEKSRLLSDRFSAERPKGSFSTLEIQRTEQGDSAMYLCASSEGAVVNTEAFFGQGTRLTVV.

The chain couples TRBV10-3 to TRBJ1-4; D remains unclear. V was shortened by 3 bases and J by 5 bases, with 13 bases between the two germline ends. The germline V gene encodes CDR1 ENHRY and CDR2 SYGVKD. The CDR3 consists of 15 residues. The CDR3 DNA sequence: TGTGCCATCAGTGAACAATGGCAGATAAATGAAAAACTGTTTTTT. Protein: CAISEQWQINEKLFF.

This chain connects TRBV6-1 to TRBJ1-1; possible D gene TRBD1, 5 bases. From germline, CDR1 is MNHNS and CDR2 SASEGT. Trimming took 0 bases from V and 5 from J, leaving 13 bases between them. This CDR3 has 15 amino acids. The CDR3 reads CASSEAIGVRTEAFF. The DNA of the CDR3 is TGTGCCAGCAGTGAAGCTATAGGGGTAAGAACTGAAGCTTTCTTT.

V gene TRBV19 combines with J gene TRBJ1-1; D ambiguous. The CDR3 is 18 amino acids. V lost 0 bases to trimming and J lost 2 bases, with 19 bases between them. The germline V gene encodes CDR1 LNHDA and CDR2 SQIVND (reference sequence). CDR3 protein: CASSIDVLGELTNTEAFF. CDR3 sequence (DNA): TGTGCCAGTAGTATAGATGTTCTCGGGGAGCTCACTAACACTGAAGCTTTCTTT.

CDR3 in DNA: TGTGCCAGCTCACCGGGAGGGGACGATCAGCCCCAGCATTTT. Translated, it gives CASSPGGDDQPQHF. The rearrangement uses TRBV18 and TRBJ1-5, with D tentatively TRBD1 (5 bases). Germline CDR1 and CDR2: KGHSH and LQKENI. This CDR3 spans 14 amino acids. V lost 3 bases, J lost 5 bases, and 11 bases lay in between.

The gene calls are TRBV24-1 and TRBJ2-5; TRBD1 agrees at 10 bases. CDR1 and CDR2 (germline): KGHDR, SFDVKD. The CDR3 loop spans 15 amino acids. The ends lost 4 bases at V and 3 bases at J; junction bases unmatched: 4. The CDR3 region is CATSDPGTGEETQYF. The CDR3 DNA reads TGTGCCACCAGTGACCCCGGGACAGGGGAAGAGACCCAGTACTTC.

The V and J genes are TRBV5-1 and TRBJ1-1, with D possibly being TRBD1 (6 bases). Deletions cut 0 bases from V and 3 bases from J, with 12 bases between. The CDR3 runs to 15 residues. CDR1 and CDR2 from the germline V gene are SGHRS and YFSETQ. CDR3 in DNA: TGCGCCAGCAGCTTGGCAGGGGTGAGGGACACTGAAGCTTTCTTT. It translates to CASSLAGVRDTEAFF.

The chain employs TRBV7-2 and TRBJ1-4, with 11 positions matching TRBD1. The germline gives CDR1 SGHTA, CDR2 FQGNSA. Unmatched junction bases numbered 3, after V lost 4 bases and J lost 5 bases. CDR3 length: 15 residues. The CDR3 bases are TGTGCCAGCAGCTCGGACAGGGGGCGGAATGAAAAACTGTTTTTT. It translates to CASSSDRGRNEKLFF.

CDR3: CAWSVRVNNEKLFF. As DNA, the CDR3 is TGTGCCTGGAGTGTACGGGTTAACAATGAAAAACTGTTTTTT. This sequence joins TRBV30 and TRBJ1-4; D not resolved. The CDR3 runs 14 residues. The V gene's germline CDR1 is GTSNPN and CDR2 SVGIG (reference sequence). V lost 0 bases to trimming and J lost 5 bases, with 10 bases between them.

This rearrangement joins TRBV18 to TRBJ1-1; D unresolved. CDR1 is KGHSH, CDR2 LQKENI, per germline. V dropped 3 bases and J dropped 2 bases, with 7 bases sitting between them. The length of the CDR3 is 13 residues. CDR3 in DNA: TGTGCCAGCTCACCGTTAAAAAACACTGAAGCTTTCTTT. Translating gives CASSPLKNTEAFF.

The chain employs TRBV4-2 and TRBJ2-5; 7 nucleotides agree with TRBD2. Germline CDR1 reads LGHNA; CDR2 reads YNFKEQ. The CDR3 totals 15 residues. Losses at the gene ends were 1 base for V and 5 bases for J; bases not matched to a gene: 7. The CDR3 sequence: CASSQGGRERETQYF. CDR3 nucleotide sequence: TGTGCCAGCAGCCAAGGAGGGCGGGAGCGGGAGACCCAGTACTTC.

In DNA form, the CDR3 reads TGTGCCAGCAGTGACCCAGGGCGAGATACGCAGTATTTT. It yields the protein CASSDPGRDTQYF. The rearrangement joins TRBV25-1 to TRBJ2-3, with D perhaps TRBD1 (5 bases). In germline, CDR1 is MGHDK, CDR2 SYGVNS. The CDR3 covers 13 residues. Deletions cut 3 bases from V and 5 bases from J, with 9 bases between.

This chain links TRBV24-1 with TRBJ1-1, with unresolved D. Trimming shortened V by 0 bases and J by 1 base, and 11 bases separated the two germline ends. This CDR3 is built from 16 residues. Germline lookup yields CDR1 KGHDR and CDR2 SFDVKD. CDR3 loop: CATSDLLCDWNTEAFF. DNA for the CDR3: TGTGCCACCAGTGATTTGCTGTGTGACTGGAACACTGAAGCTTTCTTT.

Written as DNA, the CDR3 is TGTGCCAGCAGCCAAGACGATAGGCTAGCGAACAATGAGCAGTTCTTC. Translated, it gives CASSQDDRLANNEQFF. The V gene is TRBV3-1 (or the pseudogene TRBV3-2), the J gene TRBJ2-1; possible D gene TRBD2, 6 bases. V lost 0 bases, J lost 5 bases, and 14 bases lay in between. From germline, CDR1 is LGHDT and CDR2 YNNKEL (reference sequence). This CDR3 comprises 16 residues.

The chain links TRBV13 to TRBJ2-7; TRBD1 aligns across 7 bases. The CDR3 loop spans 15 amino acids. The V gene end was trimmed by 4 bases and the J gene end by 1 base; junction bases not matched to a gene: 7. Germline V gene lookup returns CDR1 PRHDT and CDR2 FYEKMQ (reference sequence). The CDR3 nucleotides read TGTGCCAGCAGCTATGACAGGGCAGGGTCCTACGAGCAGTACTTC. Translating it yields CASSYDRAGSYEQYF.